The 15 T cell receptor beta chains below come from one sample, sequenced in a study of shared clonotypes between healthy human individuals. Sequencing used immunoSEQ multiplex PCR; TCRdb keeps in-frame clones, though not all of them. The profile shows approximately 2.5 million clones, under 95% of them singletons. The sequenced sample consisted of naive CD4+ T cells from PBMCs. The subset here: CD45RA+ positively selected. All receptors derive from a man between 18 and 29 years old in good health. Some clones in this sample may be carry-over from other donors' samples.

This clone was detected once. The rearrangement uses TRBV28 and TRBJ2-7; 8 positions agree with TRBD2. The CDR3 spans 14 residues. J was trimmed by 2 bases and V by 6 bases; bases with no gene match: 6. The V gene's germline CDR1 is MDHEN and CDR2 SYDVKM. The CDR3 DNA reads TGTGCCAGCAGACAGCGGGAGAAGGCCTACGAGCAGTACTTC. It codes for CASRQREKAYEQYF. Combining the CDR3 with reference TRBV28 and TRBJ2-7 gives the whole variable domain DVKVTQSSRYLVKRTGEKVFLECVQDMDHENMFWYRQDPGLGLRLIYFSYDVKMKEKGDIPEGYSVSREKKERFSLILESASTNQTSMYLCASRQREKAYEQYFGPGTRLTVT.

V and J are TRBV30 and TRBJ2-7; the D is unclear. Germline-derived CDR1 and CDR2 are GTSNPN and SVGIG (reference sequence). The CDR3 is made up of 12 amino acids. V was pared by 5 bases and J by 5 bases, with 13 bases between. The chain's CDR3 is CAWESFVHEQYF. CDR3 DNA sequence: TGTGCCTGGGAATCTTTCGTGCACGAGCAGTACTTC.

This sequence joins TRBV4-2 and TRBJ2-2; TRBD2 is a possible D gene (7 bases). CDR1 is LGHNA and CDR2 is YNFKEQ in the germline V gene. The V end was cut by 5 bases, the J end by 2 bases, with 15 bases between. The CDR3 loop spans 16 amino acids. In DNA, the CDR3 is TGTGCCAGCAGCTTGGGAGCGGGACAAAACACCGGGGAGCTGTTTTTT. Translating gives CASSLGAGQNTGELFF.

Comments on this clone: This same CDR3 is encoded by further DNA sequences in the sample. V usage is TRBV5-1 and J usage is TRBJ2-2, with 9 positions matching TRBD1. J gave up 3 bases and V 4 bases, and 4 bases lay outside the gene matches. Germline V lookup: CDR1 SGHRS, CDR2 YFSETQ. CDR3 length: 15 amino acids. Written as DNA, the CDR3 is TGCGCCAGCAGCCCGGACAGGGGTTACACCGGGGAGCTGTTTTTT. This sequence encodes CASSPDRGYTGELFF.

As to this clone: At one of its ends the junction is not consistent with the germline gene, which may arise from a read error. The V call is TRBV30, the J call TRBJ1-1, with D possibly being TRBD1 (5 bases). The CDR3 loop spans 14 amino acids. CDR1 is GTSNPN, CDR2 SVGIG, per germline (reference sequence). CDR3 region: CAWRRAGGNSEAFF. The CDR3 DNA is TGTGCCTGGAGGAGAGCCGGGGGGAACAGTGAAGCTTTCTTT.

This rearrangement joins TRBV27 to TRBJ1-5; 10 bases map to TRBD1. CDR3 size: 15 residues. Trimming cost V 6 bases and J 6 bases; bases outside gene matches: 8. Germline CDR1 MNHEY, CDR2 SMNVEV (reference sequence). The CDR3 loop is CASSLSGQGFQPQHF. The CDR3 coding sequence is TGTGCCAGCAGCCTTTCGGGACAGGGGTTTCAGCCCCAGCATTTT.

Only one count was recorded for this clone. The chain has TRBV27 and TRBJ2-7; TRBD2 agrees at 13 bases. The CDR3 is 15 residues long. V trimming: 6 bases; J trimming: 8 bases; junction bases outside the gene matches: 10. The germline V gene has CDR1 MNHEY and CDR2 SMNVEV (reference sequence). The CDR3 coding sequence is TGTGCCAGCAGACCAACACTAGCGGGAGGGCCCAAGCAGTACTTC. Encoded protein: CASRPTLAGGPKQYF.

This sequence joins TRBV6-1 and TRBJ1-1; a possible D gene is TRBD1 (5 bases). The CDR3 totals 14 residues. Deletions cut 0 bases from V and 7 bases from J, with 12 bases between. In germline, CDR1 is MNHNS, CDR2 SASEGT. CDR3 in amino acids: CASSEALKGDEAFF. In nucleotides, the CDR3 is TGTGCCAGCAGTGAAGCCCTTAAAGGGGATGAAGCTTTCTTT.

The rearrangement joins TRBV11-3 to TRBJ2-7; maybe TRBD1 (6 bases). Trimming took off 5 bases at V and 4 bases at J, with 18 bases between the two ends. This CDR3 region has 15 residues. Germline values: CDR1 SGHNT, CDR2 YENEEA. This chain's CDR3 is CASSPRGADSYEQYF. The DNA of the CDR3 is TGTGCCAGCAGCCCCAGGGGAGCCGACTCATACGAGCAGTACTTC.

J is TRBJ2-1 and V is TRBV7-9, with TRBD2 identical over 9 bases. V dropped 5 bases and J dropped 6; count of bases not matched to a gene: 14. The germline CDR1 and CDR2 sequences are SEHNR and FQNEAQ (reference sequence). The CDR3 extends over 17 amino acids. CDR3 amino acids: CASSPSPRTSARNEQFF. The CDR3 nucleotides are TGTGCCAGCAGCCCCTCGCCCCGGACTAGCGCGCGCAATGAGCAGTTCTTC.

The chain uses TRBV6-5 and TRBJ2-1; D is perhaps TRBD1 or TRBD2 (5 bases each). The germline gives CDR1 MNHEY, CDR2 SVGAGI. Trimming stripped 5 bases from V and 2 bases from J, with 10 bases between. This CDR3 region has 14 residues. CDR3 residues: CASSRDGPYNEQFF. DNA for the CDR3: TGTGCCAGCAGTAGGGACGGTCCCTACAATGAGCAGTTCTTC.

The CDR3 nucleotides read TGTGCCAGCACCACCGGGGGTACAGGGATCGACGAGCAGTACTTC. Protein: CASTTGGTGIDEQYF. The chain carries TRBV5-4 and TRBJ2-7; possibly TRBD1 or TRBD2 for D (6 bases each). V was trimmed by 6 bases and J by 5 bases, leaving 21 bases between them. CDR1 is SGHNT, CDR2 YYREEE, per germline (reference sequence). The CDR3 has 15 residues.

V and J are TRBV27 and TRBJ1-5; no clear D. Per germline, CDR1 MNHEY and CDR2 SMNVEV (reference sequence). The V and J ends lost 4 bases and 6 bases respectively, with 10 bases between them. The CDR3 runs 13 residues. CDR3 in DNA: TGTGCCAGCAGTTCGGGATCCGGTCAGCCCCAGCATTTT. It codes for CASSSGSGQPQHF.

The chain combines TRBV14 with TRBJ1-3; D is undetermined. CDR3 length: 13 amino acids. Germline-derived CDR1 and CDR2 are SGHDN and FVKESK. V was clipped by 4 bases and J by 11 bases, with 15 bases between them. CDR3 nucleotide sequence: TGTGCCAGCAGCCTGCGGTCCCACGGGGCCATATATTTT. It codes for CASSLRSHGAIYF.

CDR3: CASSYARGGTYEQYF. CDR3 nucleotides: TGTGCCAGCAGTTACGCAAGGGGAGGCACCTACGAGCAGTACTTC. The chain couples TRBV6-5 to TRBJ2-5; a weak D match, TRBD2 (6 bases). The end of the DNA aligns better with TRBJ2-7, so the J call may be wrong. Germline values: CDR1 MNHEY, CDR2 SVGAGI. This CDR3 comprises 15 residues.